This T cell receptor (beta chain) came from a study of beta chain features in type 1 diabetes. As every portion of the isolated RNA was reverse transcribed, the sequencing read expressed TCRB transcripts. Generated by immunoSEQ multiplex PCR, the TCRdb table keeps only in-frame clones and is missing some. The sample has hundreds of thousands of clones; over 11% are singletons. Broader study findings: Patients with type 1 diabetes carried fewer insertions and had more deletions at their VDJ junctions. Among patients with Type 1 diabetes, TCRB CDR3s were moderately but significantly shorter in every one of the four CD4+ subsets.

On this clone: The target antigen is unknown. Other DNA sequences of this sample code for an identical CDR3.

The sample was naive CD4+ T cells from blood. This receptor was taken from a young man with type 1 diabetes.

CDR3 amino acids: CAWSRGGLQETQYF. CDR3 nucleotide sequence: TGTGCCTGGAGTCGCGGGGGCCTCCAAGAGACCCAGTACTTC. This chain joins TRBV30 and TRBJ2-5, with D perhaps TRBD2 (7 bases). The germline V gene encodes CDR1 GTSNPN and CDR2 SVGIG (reference sequence). V lost 2 bases and J lost 1, with 11 bases in between. This CDR3 has 14 amino acids.